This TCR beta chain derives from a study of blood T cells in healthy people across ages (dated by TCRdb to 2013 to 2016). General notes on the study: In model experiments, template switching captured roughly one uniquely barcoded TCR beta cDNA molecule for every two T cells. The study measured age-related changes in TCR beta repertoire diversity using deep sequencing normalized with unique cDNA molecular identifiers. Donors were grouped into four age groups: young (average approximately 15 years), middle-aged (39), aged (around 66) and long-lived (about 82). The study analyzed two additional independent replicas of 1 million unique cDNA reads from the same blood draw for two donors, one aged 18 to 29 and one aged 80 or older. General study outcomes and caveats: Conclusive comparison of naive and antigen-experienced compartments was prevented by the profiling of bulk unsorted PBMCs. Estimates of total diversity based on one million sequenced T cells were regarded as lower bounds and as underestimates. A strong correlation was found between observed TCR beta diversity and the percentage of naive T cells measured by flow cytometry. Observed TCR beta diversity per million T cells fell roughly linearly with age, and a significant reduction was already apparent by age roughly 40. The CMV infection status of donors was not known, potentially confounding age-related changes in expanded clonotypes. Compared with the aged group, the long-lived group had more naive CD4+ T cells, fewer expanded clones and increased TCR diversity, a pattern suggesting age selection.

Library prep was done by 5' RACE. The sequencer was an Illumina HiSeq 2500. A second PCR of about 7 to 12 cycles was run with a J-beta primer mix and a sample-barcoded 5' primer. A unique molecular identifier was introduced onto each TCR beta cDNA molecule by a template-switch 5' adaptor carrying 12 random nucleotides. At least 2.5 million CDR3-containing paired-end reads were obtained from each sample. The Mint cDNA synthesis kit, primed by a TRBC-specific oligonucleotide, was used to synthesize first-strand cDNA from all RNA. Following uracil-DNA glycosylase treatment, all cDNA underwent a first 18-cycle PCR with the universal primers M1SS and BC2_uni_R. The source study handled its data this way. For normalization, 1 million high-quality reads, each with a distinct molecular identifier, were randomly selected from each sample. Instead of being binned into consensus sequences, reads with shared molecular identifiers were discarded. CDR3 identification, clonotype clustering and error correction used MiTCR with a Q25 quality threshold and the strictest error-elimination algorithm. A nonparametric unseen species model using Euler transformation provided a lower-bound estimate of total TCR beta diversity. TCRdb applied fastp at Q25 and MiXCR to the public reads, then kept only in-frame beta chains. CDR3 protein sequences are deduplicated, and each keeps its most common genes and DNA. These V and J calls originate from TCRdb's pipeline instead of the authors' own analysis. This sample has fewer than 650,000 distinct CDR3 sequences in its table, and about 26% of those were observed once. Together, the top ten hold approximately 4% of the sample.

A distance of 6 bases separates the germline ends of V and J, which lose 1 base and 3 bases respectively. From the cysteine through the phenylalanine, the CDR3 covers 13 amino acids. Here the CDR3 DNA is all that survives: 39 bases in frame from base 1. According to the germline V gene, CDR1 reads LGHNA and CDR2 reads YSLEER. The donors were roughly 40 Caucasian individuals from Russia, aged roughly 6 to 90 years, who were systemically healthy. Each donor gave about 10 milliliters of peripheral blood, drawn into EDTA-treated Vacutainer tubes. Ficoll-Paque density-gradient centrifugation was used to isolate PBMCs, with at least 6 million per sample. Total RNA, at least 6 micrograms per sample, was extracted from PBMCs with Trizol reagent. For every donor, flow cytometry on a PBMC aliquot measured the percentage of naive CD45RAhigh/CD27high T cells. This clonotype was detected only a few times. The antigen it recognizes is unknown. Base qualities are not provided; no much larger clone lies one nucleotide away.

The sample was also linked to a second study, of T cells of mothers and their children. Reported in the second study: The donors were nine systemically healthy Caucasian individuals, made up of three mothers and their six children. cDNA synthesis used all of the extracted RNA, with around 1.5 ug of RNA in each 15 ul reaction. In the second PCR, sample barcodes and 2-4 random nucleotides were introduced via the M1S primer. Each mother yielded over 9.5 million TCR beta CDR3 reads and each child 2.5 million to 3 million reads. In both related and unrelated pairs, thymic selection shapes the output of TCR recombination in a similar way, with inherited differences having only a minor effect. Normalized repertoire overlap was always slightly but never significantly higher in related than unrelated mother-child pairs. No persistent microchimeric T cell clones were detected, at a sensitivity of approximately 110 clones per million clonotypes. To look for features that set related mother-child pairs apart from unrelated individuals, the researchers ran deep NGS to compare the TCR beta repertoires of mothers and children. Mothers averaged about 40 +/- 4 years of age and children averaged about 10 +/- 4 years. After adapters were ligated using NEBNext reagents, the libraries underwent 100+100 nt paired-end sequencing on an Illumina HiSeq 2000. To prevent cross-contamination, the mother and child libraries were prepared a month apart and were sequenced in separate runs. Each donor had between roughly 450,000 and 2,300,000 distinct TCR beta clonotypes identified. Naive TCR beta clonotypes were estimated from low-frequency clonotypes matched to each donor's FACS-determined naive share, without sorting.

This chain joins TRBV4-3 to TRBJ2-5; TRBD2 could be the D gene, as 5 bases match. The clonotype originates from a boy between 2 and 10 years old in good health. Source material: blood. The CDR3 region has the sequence CASSQGEKETQYF. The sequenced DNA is TGCGCCAGCAGCCAAGGGGAGAAAGAGACCCAGTACTTC.